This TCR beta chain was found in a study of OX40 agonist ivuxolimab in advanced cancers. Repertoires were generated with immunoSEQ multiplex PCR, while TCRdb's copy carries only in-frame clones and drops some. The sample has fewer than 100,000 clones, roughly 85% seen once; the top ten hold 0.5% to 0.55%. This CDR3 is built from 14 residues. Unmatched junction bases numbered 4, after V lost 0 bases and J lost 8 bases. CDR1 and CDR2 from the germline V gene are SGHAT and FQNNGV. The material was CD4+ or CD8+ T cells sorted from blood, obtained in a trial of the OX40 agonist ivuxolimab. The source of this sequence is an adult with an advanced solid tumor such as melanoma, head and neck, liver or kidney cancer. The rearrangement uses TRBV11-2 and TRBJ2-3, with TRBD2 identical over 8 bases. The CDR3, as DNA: TGTGCCAGCAGCTTAGACGTAGCGGGGTCTACGCAGTATTTT. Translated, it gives CASSLDVAGSTQYF.